A single sample gave rise to the 8 T cell receptor beta chains below, sequenced in a study of tumor-infiltrating lymphocytes in primary liver carcinoma. The source of the blood RNA was unsorted whole blood, and germline DNA was extracted as well. A primer matching the constant region was used to make TCR beta cDNA from approximately 520 ng of total RNA. ARM-PCR was slightly modified, and three nested multiplex PCR rounds with it gave rise to the TCR beta libraries. The study ran its first two PCR rounds for around 9 cycles each, using TRBV1-TRBV30 forward primers and a C-beta reverse primer. Each CDR3 protein is one row after TCRdb ran MiXCR on the multiplex PCR reads. Of a few hundred thousand distinct CDR3 sequences listed, 58% were seen once; the top ten hold about a sixth. Material for sequencing was peripheral blood. These receptor sequences come from a young woman with primary liver carcinoma and hepatitis B virus infection.

This chain uses TRBV28 with TRBJ2-7; 9 bases align to TRBD2. Germline V CDR1 and CDR2: MDHEN, SYDVKM. This CDR3 is 15 amino acids long. V lost 3 bases and J lost 5; bases outside the gene matches: 8. CDR3 region: CASSFRLAAADEQYF. The CDR3 coding sequence is TGTGCCAGCAGTTTTCGACTAGCGGCGGCGGACGAGCAGTACTTC.

This chain joins TRBV7-8 and TRBJ2-5; 8 nucleotides align to TRBD1. After removal of 4 bases from V and 5 bases from J, the junction contained 9 bases not matched to a gene. CDR1 and CDR2 from the germline V gene are SGHVS and FQNEAQ. The CDR3 totals 15 residues. The CDR3 region has the DNA TGTGCCAGCAGCTCCCAGGGGGCCCTCAGGGAGACCCAGTACTTC. As protein: CASSSQGALRETQYF.

The rearrangement joins TRBV30 to TRBJ2-2; D is possibly TRBD1 (6 bases). V dropped 4 bases and J dropped 8 bases, with 14 bases sitting between them. This CDR3 spans 13 amino acids. The germline V gene encodes CDR1 GTSNPN and CDR2 SVGIG (reference sequence). The CDR3 DNA reads as TGTGCCTGGACTCCGACAGGCCGGGGGGAGCTGTTTTTT. It encodes CAWTPTGRGELFF.

CDR3 region: CASSPPGLAGLGHEQFF. In DNA form, the CDR3 reads TGTGCCAGCAGTCCCCCCGGACTAGCGGGATTAGGTCATGAGCAGTTCTTC. The rearrangement links TRBV6-2 or TRBV6-3 to TRBJ2-1, with TRBD2 matching over 12 bases. V gave up 5 bases and J gave up 8 bases; unmatched junction bases: 13. Germline V CDR1 and CDR2: MNHEY, SVGEGT. The CDR3 spans 17 residues.

The chain employs TRBV28 and TRBJ2-5, with D unclear. The CDR3 totals 12 residues. V lost 3 bases and J 5 bases, leaving 7 bases between the germline ends. Looked up from germline, CDR1 is MDHEN and CDR2 is SYDVKM. CDR3 bases: TGTGCCAGCAGTTTTAATCGGGAGACCCAGTACTTC. It is translated as CASSFNRETQYF.

The chain uses TRBV28 and TRBJ1-5; no reliable D call. The CDR3 extends over 18 amino acids. Trimming pared 2 bases from V and 2 bases from J, leaving 19 bases between. The germline gives CDR1 MDHEN, CDR2 SYDVKM. CDR3 amino acids: CASSLPRFGVRGNQPQHF. The CDR3 region has the DNA TGTGCCAGCAGTTTACCTCGTTTTGGGGTTCGGGGCAATCAGCCCCAGCATTTT.

Details on this clonotype: One end of the junction fails to match germline, which may point to a read error. V gene TRBV14 combines with J gene TRBJ2-3; no reliable D call. Germline lookup yields CDR1 SGHDN and CDR2 FVKESK. The CDR3 is 13 residues long. The CDR3 coding sequence is TGTGTCAGCAGCCGCCAATATACAGATACGCAGTATTTT. Translated: CVSSRQYTDTQYF.

A word on this clonotype: The junction and the germline gene differ at one end; a read error may be behind it. The V and J genes are TRBV4-2 and TRBJ2-5, with 9 nucleotides matching TRBD2. This CDR3 region has 15 residues. The germline V gene has CDR1 LGHNA and CDR2 YNFKEQ. The CDR3 reads CAGSQEAGGPKTQYF. The CDR3 DNA is TGTGCCGGCAGCCAGGAGGCGGGAGGGCCGAAGACCCAGTACTTC.